The 18 T cell receptor beta chains in this list originate from one sample, sequenced in a study of identical twins. TCRdb recomputed calls from the 5' RACE reads with MiXCR, one row per CDR3 protein. Among around 530,000 distinct CDR3 sequences listed, nearly 15% were seen once. These data also formed part of another study, on yellow fever vaccine responses in identical twins.

The sample comprised CD4+ T cells sorted from blood. Receptors originate from a woman aged 18-29 years in good health.

In its sample, this clonotype was seen many times. The chain combines TRBV7-9 with TRBJ2-1, with D possibly matching TRBD2 (6 bases). The CDR3 has 16 amino acids. Germline V gene lookup returns CDR1 SEHNR and CDR2 FQNEAQ (reference sequence). V was cut by 1 base and J by 8 bases, with 18 bases left in between. The CDR3 DNA follows: TGTGCCAGCAGCTTAGATCGGCAGGGCGGGAAGGATGAGCAGTTCTTC. Its translation: CASSLDRQGGKDEQFF.

This clonotype has a handful of counts. The V call is TRBV20-1, the J call TRBJ1-1; no clear D. The germline V and J ends were trimmed by 3 bases and 1 base, with 9 bases remaining between them. CDR3 length: 13 residues. From germline, CDR1 is DFQATT and CDR2 SNEGSKA (reference sequence). CDR3 sequence (DNA): TGCAGTGCTAGTACGGAGGGGAACACTGAAGCTTTCTTT. Translated: CSASTEGNTEAFF.

This clonotype was observed a few times. The gene calls are TRBV24-1 and TRBJ2-1, with 9 bases aligning to TRBD1. V gave up 4 bases and J gave up 8 bases; unmatched junction bases: 8. The length of the CDR3 is 15 residues. Germline V gene lookup returns CDR1 KGHDR and CDR2 SFDVKD. This CDR3 reads CATSDRSRDRDEQFF. In nucleotides, the CDR3 is TGTGCCACCAGTGACCGTTCTCGGGACAGGGATGAGCAGTTCTTC.

Only a few counts were recorded for this clonotype. This chain links TRBV12-3 or TRBV12-4 with TRBJ1-1, with D perhaps TRBD1 (6 bases). The ends were cut back, 4 bases at V and 10 bases at J, with 16 bases in the middle. The CDR3 has 13 residues. The CDR3 sequence is CASSSTGPAGAFF. In DNA, the CDR3 is TGTGCCAGCAGTTCTACAGGGCCGGCCGGAGCTTTCTTT.

The gene calls are TRBV12-3 or TRBV12-4 and TRBJ2-7, with D perhaps matching TRBD2 (6 bases). The CDR3 consists of 12 residues. The germline V and J ends were trimmed by 8 bases and 5 bases, with 13 bases remaining between them. CDR3 sequence reads: CASGRGLDEQYF. The CDR3 coding sequence is TGTGCCAGCGGGCGGGGCCTAGACGAGCAGTACTTC.

The V gene is TRBV2, the J gene TRBJ1-1; a possible D gene is TRBD1 (6 bases). With 2 bases removed from V and 5 bases from J, the gap between germline ends came to 9 bases. The CDR3 sequence is 13 residues long. Germline V gene data show CDR1 as SNHLY and CDR2 as FYNNEI. In DNA, the CDR3 is TGTGCCAGCAGTGAAAGGGGGTTAACTGAAGCTTTCTTT. Protein: CASSERGLTEAFF.

The chain couples TRBV3-1 to TRBJ1-3; D ambiguous. This CDR3 has 16 residues. Deletions cut 4 bases from V and 0 bases from J, with 13 bases between. Germline values: CDR1 LGHDT, CDR2 YNNKEL (reference sequence). The CDR3 protein is CASSPRVQLSGNTIYF. In DNA, the CDR3 is TGTGCCAGCAGCCCAAGGGTCCAACTCTCTGGAAACACCATATATTTT.

This clonotype was counted once. The V and J genes are TRBV5-1 and TRBJ2-7; 9 bases are a match to TRBD1. After removal of 4 bases from V and 3 bases from J, the junction contained 5 bases not matched to a gene. CDR3 length: 14 residues. Germline lookup yields CDR1 SGHRS and CDR2 YFSETQ. The CDR3 reads CASSRPGQGYEQYF. CDR3 nucleotides: TGCGCCAGCAGCAGGCCGGGACAGGGCTACGAGCAGTACTTC.

This clonotype was detected many times. The V gene is TRBV12-3 or TRBV12-4, the J gene TRBJ2-3; D is unresolved. The V end was cut by 2 bases, the J end by 1 base, with 4 bases between. This CDR3 has 13 residues. CDR3 sequence: CASSLPGTDTQYF. For the CDR3, the DNA is TGTGCCAGCAGTTTACCTGGCACAGATACGCAGTATTTT.

The chain joins TRBV5-1 to TRBJ2-3, with 7 bases lining up with TRBD1. The CDR3 is made up of 16 amino acids. Trimming took 4 bases from V and 1 from J; bases not matched to a gene: 9. Germline CDR1 SGHRS, CDR2 YFSETQ. The chain's CDR3 is CASSIRTGVGTDTQYF. CDR3 nucleotides: TGCGCCAGCAGCATACGGACAGGAGTCGGCACAGATACGCAGTATTTT.

This clonotype was detected only once. The chain uses TRBV2 and TRBJ2-7, with TRBD1 as a possible D gene (5 bases). Deletions cut 6 bases from V and 9 bases from J, with 18 bases between. The CDR3 totals 13 residues. Germline CDR1 SNHLY, CDR2 FYNNEI. CDR3 nucleotide sequence: TGTGCCAGCAGCCGTGACAGTTCCCCCGTGCAGTACTTC. Residues: CASSRDSSPVQYF. Full variable domain (rest looked up from reference TRBV2 and TRBJ2-7): EPEVTQTPSHQVTQMGQEVILRCVPISNHLYFYWYRQILGQKVEFLVSFYNNEISEKSEIFDDQFSVERPDGSNFTLKIRSTKLEDSAMYFCASSRDSSPVQYFGPGTRLTVT.

The chain couples TRBV6-1 to TRBJ2-7; 7 nucleotides match TRBD2. The CDR3 is 16 amino acids. Germline lookup yields CDR1 MNHNS and CDR2 SASEGT. V shed 2 bases and J 6 bases; nucleotides not matched to a gene: 13. The CDR3 loop is CASSERGGSAASEQYF. DNA for the CDR3: TGTGCCAGCAGTGAAAGGGGCGGGAGTGCCGCTTCCGAGCAGTACTTC.

This clonotype was seen repeatedly, ten times or more. The chain is built from TRBV2 and TRBJ1-1; 12 nucleotides match TRBD1. CDR1 SNHLY and CDR2 FYNNEI come from the germline V gene. V trimming: 8 bases; J trimming: 5 bases; junction bases outside the gene matches: 9. There are 15 residues in the CDR3. The CDR3: CASPGQGALGTEAFF. As DNA, the CDR3 is TGTGCCAGCCCGGGACAGGGGGCTCTGGGGACTGAAGCTTTCTTT.

The genes are TRBV7-2 and TRBJ2-1, with a weak D call TRBD2 (6 bases). The CDR3 contains 13 residues. Germline CDR1 SGHTA, CDR2 FQGNSA. Trimming shortened V by 5 bases and J by 6 bases, and 11 bases separated the two germline ends. The CDR3 nucleotides are TGTGCCAGCAGCCTTCGACTAGGCAATGAGCAGTTCTTC. Amino acid sequence: CASSLRLGNEQFF.

The chain employs TRBV10-3 and TRBJ2-7, with TRBD2 identical over 8 bases. V lost 3 bases, J lost 2 bases, and 6 bases stayed unmatched. Per the germline V gene, CDR1 is ENHRY and CDR2 is SYGVKD. The CDR3 sequence is 15 residues long. The CDR3 region has the DNA TGTGCCATCAGTGAAGTTCGAGCGGGAGCCTACGAGCAGTACTTC. As protein: CAISEVRAGAYEQYF.

The chain uses TRBV5-1 and TRBJ2-5; D gene ambiguous. The V and J ends lost 1 base and 1 base respectively, with 5 bases between them. CDR1 SGHRS and CDR2 YFSETQ come from the germline V gene. This CDR3 is 13 amino acids long. CDR3 in amino acids: CASSLRPQETQYF. DNA for the CDR3: TGCGCCAGCAGCTTGAGGCCCCAAGAGACCCAGTACTTC.

CDR3 region: CASSLEKHRGNEQFF. For the CDR3, the DNA is TGTGCCAGCAGTTTAGAAAAACACAGGGGCAATGAGCAGTTCTTC. The chain has TRBV12-3 or TRBV12-4 and TRBJ2-1; TRBD1 aligns across 7 bases. J gave up 6 bases and V 1 base, and 6 bases lay outside the gene matches. The CDR3 is 15 amino acids.

The chain couples TRBV5-5 to TRBJ2-7; the match to TRBD2 covers 10 bases. After removal of 0 bases from V and 2 bases from J, the junction contained 5 bases not matched to a gene. The length of the CDR3 is 16 residues. CDR1 is SGHKS, CDR2 YYEKEE, per germline (reference sequence). CDR3 sequence: CASSLAPSGSPYEQYF. The CDR3 coding sequence is TGTGCCAGCAGCTTGGCCCCTAGCGGGAGCCCCTACGAGCAGTACTTC.